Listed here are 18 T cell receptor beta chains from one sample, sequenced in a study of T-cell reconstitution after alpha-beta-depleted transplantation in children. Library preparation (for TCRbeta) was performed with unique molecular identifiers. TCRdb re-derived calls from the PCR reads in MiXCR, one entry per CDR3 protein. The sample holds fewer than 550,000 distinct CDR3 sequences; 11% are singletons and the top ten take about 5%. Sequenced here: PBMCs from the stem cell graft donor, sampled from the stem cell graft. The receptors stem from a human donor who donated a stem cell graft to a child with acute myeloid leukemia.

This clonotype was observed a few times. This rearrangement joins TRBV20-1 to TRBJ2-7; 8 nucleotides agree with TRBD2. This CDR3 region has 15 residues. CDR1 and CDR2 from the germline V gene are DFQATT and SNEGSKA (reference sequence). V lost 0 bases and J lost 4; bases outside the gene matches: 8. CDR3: CSARDPSGSGYEQYF. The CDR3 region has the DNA TGCAGTGCTAGAGACCCCAGCGGGAGCGGGTACGAGCAGTACTTC.

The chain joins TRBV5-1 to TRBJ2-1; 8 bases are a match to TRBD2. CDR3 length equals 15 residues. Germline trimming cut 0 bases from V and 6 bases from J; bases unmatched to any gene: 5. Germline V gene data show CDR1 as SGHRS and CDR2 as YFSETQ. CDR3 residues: CASSLAAGEANEQFF. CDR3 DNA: TGCGCCAGCAGCTTGGCAGCGGGAGAGGCCAATGAGCAGTTCTTC.

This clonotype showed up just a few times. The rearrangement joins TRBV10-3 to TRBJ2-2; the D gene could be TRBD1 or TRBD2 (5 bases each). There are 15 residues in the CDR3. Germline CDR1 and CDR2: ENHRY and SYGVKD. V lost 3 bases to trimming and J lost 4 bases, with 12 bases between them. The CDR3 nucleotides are TGTGCCATCAGTGAATCCTTTGGGGGCACCGGGGAGCTGTTTTTT. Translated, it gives CAISESFGGTGELFF.

DNA of the CDR3: TGTGCCAGCACTTCAAGGGTCGGAGAGACCCAGTACTTC. Translating gives CASTSRVGETQYF. The chain combines TRBV6-5 with TRBJ2-5; D remains ambiguous. CDR1 and CDR2 from the germline V gene are MNHEY and SVGAGI. Between the trimmed V and J ends, which lost 7 bases and 4 bases, there was a span of 13 bases. CDR3 length: 13 residues.

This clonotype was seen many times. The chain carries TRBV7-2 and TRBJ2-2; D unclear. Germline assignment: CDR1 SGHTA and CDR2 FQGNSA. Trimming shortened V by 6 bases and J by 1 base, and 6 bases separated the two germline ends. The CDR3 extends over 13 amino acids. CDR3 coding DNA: TGTGCCAGCAGTACCCAGAACACCGGGGAGCTGTTTTTT. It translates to CASSTQNTGELFF. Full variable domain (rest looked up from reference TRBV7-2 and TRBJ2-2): GAGVSQSPSNKVTEKGKDVELRCDPISGHTALYWYRQSLGQGLEFLIYFQGNSAPDKSGLPSDRFSAERTGGSVSTLTIQRTQQEDSAVYLCASSTQNTGELFFGEGSRLTVL.

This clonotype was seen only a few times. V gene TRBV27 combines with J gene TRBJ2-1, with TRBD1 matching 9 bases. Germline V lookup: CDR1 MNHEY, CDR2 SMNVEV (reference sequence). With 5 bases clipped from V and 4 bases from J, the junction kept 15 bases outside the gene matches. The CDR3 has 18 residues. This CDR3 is CASSPLDRGLSTYNEQFF. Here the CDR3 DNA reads TGTGCCAGCAGTCCGCTGGACAGGGGCCTCTCTACTTACAATGAGCAGTTCTTC.

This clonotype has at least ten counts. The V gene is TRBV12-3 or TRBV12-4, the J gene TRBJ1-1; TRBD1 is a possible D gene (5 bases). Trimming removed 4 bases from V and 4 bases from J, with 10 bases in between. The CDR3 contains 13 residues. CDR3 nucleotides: TGTGCCAGCAGTTGGGGCGGGGCCACTGAAGCTTTCTTT. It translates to CASSWGGATEAFF.

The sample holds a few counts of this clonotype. The CDR3 DNA reads TGCGCCAGCAGCCCCACCGTCCCCTCCGATACGCAGTATTTT. Translating it yields CASSPTVPSDTQYF. This chain joins TRBV5-1 and TRBJ2-3; no definite D call. Trimming removed 4 bases from V and 6 bases from J, with 15 bases in between. This CDR3 has 14 residues. Germline loops: CDR1 SGHRS, CDR2 YFSETQ.

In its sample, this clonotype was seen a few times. In DNA, the CDR3 is TGTGCCAGCAGATCGGGTGGGGGGGGCTACACCTTC. As protein: CASRSGGGGYTF. V usage is TRBV12-3 or TRBV12-4 and J usage is TRBJ1-2; possible D gene TRBD1, 5 bases. The CDR3 contains 12 residues. V lost 6 bases and J 8 bases, leaving 13 bases between the germline ends.

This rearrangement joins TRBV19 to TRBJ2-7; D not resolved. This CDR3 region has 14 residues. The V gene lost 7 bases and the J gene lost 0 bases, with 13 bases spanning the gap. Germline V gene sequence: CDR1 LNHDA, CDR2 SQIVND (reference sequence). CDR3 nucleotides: TGTGCCAGTACGCGGACCTTTACCTCCTACGAGCAGTACTTC. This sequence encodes CASTRTFTSYEQYF.

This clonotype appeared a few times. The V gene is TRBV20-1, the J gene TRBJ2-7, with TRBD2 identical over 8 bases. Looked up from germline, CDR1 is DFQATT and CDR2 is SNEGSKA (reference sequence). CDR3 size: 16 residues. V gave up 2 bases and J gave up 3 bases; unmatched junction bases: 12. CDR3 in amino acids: CSARPTGGDWYYEQYF. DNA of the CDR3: TGCAGTGCTAGACCCACGGGGGGGGACTGGTACTACGAGCAGTACTTC.

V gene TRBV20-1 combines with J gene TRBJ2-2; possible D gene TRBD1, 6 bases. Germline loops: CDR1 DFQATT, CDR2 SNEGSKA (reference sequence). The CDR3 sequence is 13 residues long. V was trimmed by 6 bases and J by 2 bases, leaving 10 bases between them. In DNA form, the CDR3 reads TGCAGTGCGCCCAGGGGAAACACCGGGGAGCTGTTTTTT. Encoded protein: CSAPRGNTGELFF.

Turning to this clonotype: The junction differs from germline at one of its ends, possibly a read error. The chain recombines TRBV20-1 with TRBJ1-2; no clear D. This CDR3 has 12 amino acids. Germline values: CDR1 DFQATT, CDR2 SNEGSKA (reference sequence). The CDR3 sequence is CSARDEIYGYTF. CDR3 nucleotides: TGCAGTGCCAGAGATGAGATCTATGGCTACACCTTC.

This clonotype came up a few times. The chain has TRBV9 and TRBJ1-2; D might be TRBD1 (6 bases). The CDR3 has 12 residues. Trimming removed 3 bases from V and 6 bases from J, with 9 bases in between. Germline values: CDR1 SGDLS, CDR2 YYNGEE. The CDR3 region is CASSEQGDGYTF. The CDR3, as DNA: TGTGCCAGCAGCGAACAGGGTGATGGCTACACCTTC.

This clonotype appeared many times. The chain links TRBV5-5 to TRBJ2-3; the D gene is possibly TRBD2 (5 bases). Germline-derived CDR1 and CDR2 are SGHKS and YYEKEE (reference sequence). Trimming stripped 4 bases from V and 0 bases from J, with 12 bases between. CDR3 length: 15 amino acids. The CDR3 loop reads CASSLSWTSTDTQYF. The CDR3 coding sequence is TGTGCCAGCAGCCTGAGCTGGACTAGCACAGATACGCAGTATTTT.

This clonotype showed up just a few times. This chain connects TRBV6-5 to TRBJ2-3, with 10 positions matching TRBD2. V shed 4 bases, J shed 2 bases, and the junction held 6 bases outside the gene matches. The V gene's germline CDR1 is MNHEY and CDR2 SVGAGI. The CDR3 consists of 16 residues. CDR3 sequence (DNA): TGTGCCAGCAGTTCGGGACTAGCGAAATACACAGATACGCAGTATTTT. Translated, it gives CASSSGLAKYTDTQYF.

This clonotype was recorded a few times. The CDR3 here is CASSDYGGPSGANVLTF. The DNA of the CDR3 is TGTGCCAGCAGTGACTATGGGGGCCCCTCTGGGGCCAACGTCCTGACTTTC. The chain uses TRBV7-9 and TRBJ2-6; maybe TRBD1 (6 bases). From germline, CDR1 is SEHNR and CDR2 FQNEAQ (reference sequence). V was clipped by 6 bases and J by 0 bases, with 15 bases between them. The CDR3 is 17 residues long.

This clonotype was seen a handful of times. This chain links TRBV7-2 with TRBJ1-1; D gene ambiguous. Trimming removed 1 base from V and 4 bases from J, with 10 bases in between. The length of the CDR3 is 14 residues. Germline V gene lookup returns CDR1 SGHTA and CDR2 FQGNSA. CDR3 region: CASSLVGRSTEAFF. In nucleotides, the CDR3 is TGTGCCAGCAGCTTAGTAGGGCGGAGCACTGAAGCTTTCTTT.